The rows below give T cell receptor beta chains drawn from one sample of a study of T cell repertoires in cytomegalovirus infection. Each CDR3 protein is one row after TCRdb ran MiXCR on the reads. The sample holds hundreds of thousands of distinct CDR3 sequences, less than 40% seen once. The sample consisted of PBMCs. The receptors shown here come from a human donor in good health (CMV status not recorded). Some clones in this sample may be carry-over from other donors' samples. The CDR3 runs from the conserved cysteine through the conserved F or W. Fields, in order: J gene, V gene, CDR3 protein.

TRBJ2-2,TRBV9,CASSLTPTSVGTGELFF
TRBJ1-1,TRBV9,CASSVDGAEAFF
TRBJ2-1,TRBV7-3,CASRSLGTGNNEQFF
TRBJ2-2,TRBV7-9,CASRKPIPNTGELFF
TRBJ2-7,TRBV27,CASSPTGPPSYEQYF
TRBJ1-1,TRBV11-2,CASSGEGYTEAFF
TRBJ2-7,TRBV7-2,CDSSLVTGISYEQYF
TRBJ2-3,TRBV11-2,CASIWAVLEPPDTQYF
TRBJ2-1,TRBV20-1,CSASAGPSYNEQFF
TRBJ2-7,TRBV6-1,CASTLGQGWNEQYF
TRBJ2-3,TRBV5-1,CASSLDAGLSTDTQYF
TRBJ1-3,TRBV4-1,CASSQDERSGNTIYF
TRBJ2-2,TRBV5-5,CASSLQGSTREQFF
TRBJ1-2,TRBV30,CAWTGSYGYTF
TRBJ2-5,TRBV27,CASLRTGMPQETQYF
TRBJ2-4,TRBV27,CASSSRQGAKNIQYF
TRBJ2-4,TRBV5-6,CASSLSGKNIQYF
TRBJ1-1,TRBV11-3,CASSSGQGSMNTEAFF
TRBJ1-2,TRBV5-8,CASSPSRVGYGYTF
TRBJ2-2,TRBV19,CASSPGGGGGLFF
TRBJ1-1,TRBV5-1,CASSLVAEGVEYTEAFF
TRBJ2-2,TRBV28,CASSSYESLADTGELFF
TRBJ1-3,TRBV20-1,CSARVNSGNTIYF
TRBJ1-2,TRBV5-6,CASSLGPSVDYGYTF
TRBJ2-3,TRBV4-1,CASSQGGTGQPSTDTQYF
TRBJ1-1,TRBV20-1,CSAPPRGNTEAFF
TRBJ2-2,TRBV4-1,CASSQAPGRWRTGELFF
TRBJ2-3,TRBV6-1,CASSYSQPGLADTQYF
TRBJ2-3,TRBV28,CASRQGGGTDTQYF
TRBJ1-4,TRBV4-1,CASSQGDRQLFF
TRBJ2-7,TRBV19,CASSIGQGGTYEQYF
TRBJ1-2,TRBV20-1,CSARDQRLGINYGYTF
TRBJ2-7,TRBV27,CASSLFGDFPYEQYF
TRBJ2-3,TRBV5-4,CASSVGTGRDTQYF
TRBJ1-4,TRBV28,CASSLRGESEKLFF
TRBJ2-3,TRBV27,CASSFSHDTQYF
TRBJ2-7,TRBV5-4,CASSLNRGLVYEQYF
TRBJ1-5,TRBV19,CASTPNSHGQPQHF
TRBJ1-2,TRBV7-9,CASSLAPRTGNYGYTF
TRBJ2-1,TRBV2,CASRKGGSAYNEQFF
TRBJ2-2,TRBV5-1,CASSLRQSSDPNTGELFF
TRBJ1-3,TRBV10-3,CAIRNGVNSGNTIYF
TRBJ1-2,TRBV7-2,CASSLNYKLANYGYTF
TRBJ1-5,TRBV6-2/TRBV6-3,CASSYGGAGNHPQHF
TRBJ2-1,TRBV7-8,CASSDRGYYNEQFF
TRBJ2-3,TRBV11-2,CASSPQRTDTDTQYF
TRBJ2-1,TRBV11-3,CASSFSLAGYNEQFF
TRBJ2-1,TRBV28,CASSLWPSGANEQFF
TRBJ2-1,TRBV7-2,CASTRGQGYNEQFF
TRBJ2-7,TRBV7-6,CASSLPGPGDQYF
TRBJ1-1,TRBV7-9,CASSLKEGAGPEAFF
TRBJ1-1,TRBV10-3,CAIRLSNTEAFF
TRBJ2-1,TRBV29-1,CSVRQAWLAGASEQFF
TRBJ1-5,TRBV27,CASSLVGGEGQPQHF